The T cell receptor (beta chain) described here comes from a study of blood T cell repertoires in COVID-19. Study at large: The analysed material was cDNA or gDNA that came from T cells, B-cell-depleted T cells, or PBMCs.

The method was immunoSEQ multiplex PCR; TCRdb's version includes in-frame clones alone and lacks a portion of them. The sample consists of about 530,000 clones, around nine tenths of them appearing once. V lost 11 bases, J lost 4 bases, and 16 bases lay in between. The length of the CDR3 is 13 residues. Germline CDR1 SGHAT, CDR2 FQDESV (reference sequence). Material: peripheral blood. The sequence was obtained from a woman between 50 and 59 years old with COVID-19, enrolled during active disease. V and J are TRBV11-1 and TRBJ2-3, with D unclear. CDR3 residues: CAVGSQVADTQYF. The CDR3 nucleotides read TGTGCCGTTGGGTCCCAGGTGGCAGATACGCAGTATTTT. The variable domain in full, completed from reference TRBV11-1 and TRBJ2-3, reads EAEVAQSPRYKITEKSQAVAFWCDPISGHATLYWYRQILGQGPELLVQFQDESVVDDSQLPKDRFSAERLKGVDSTLKIQPAELGDSAMYLCAVGSQVADTQYFGPGTRLTVL.